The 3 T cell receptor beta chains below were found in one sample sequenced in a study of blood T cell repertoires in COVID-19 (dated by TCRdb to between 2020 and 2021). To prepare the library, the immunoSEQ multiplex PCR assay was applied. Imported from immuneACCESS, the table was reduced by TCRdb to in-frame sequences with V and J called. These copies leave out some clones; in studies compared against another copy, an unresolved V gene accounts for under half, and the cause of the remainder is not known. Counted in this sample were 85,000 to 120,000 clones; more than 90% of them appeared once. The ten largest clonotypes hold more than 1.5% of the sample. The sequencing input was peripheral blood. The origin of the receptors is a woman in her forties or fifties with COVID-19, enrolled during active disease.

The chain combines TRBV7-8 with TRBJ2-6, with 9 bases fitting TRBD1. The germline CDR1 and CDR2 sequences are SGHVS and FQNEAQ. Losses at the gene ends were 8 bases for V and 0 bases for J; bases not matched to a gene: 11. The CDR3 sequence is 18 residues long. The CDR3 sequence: CASSPRGTGFSGANVLTF. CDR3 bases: TGTGCCAGCTCCCCAAGGGGGACAGGGTTCTCTGGGGCCAACGTCCTGACTTTC. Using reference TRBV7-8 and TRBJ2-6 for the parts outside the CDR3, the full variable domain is GAGVSQSPRYKVAKRGQDVALRCDPISGHVSLFWYQQALGQGPEFLTYFQNEAQLDKSGLPSDRFFAERPEGSVSTLKIQRTQQEDSAVYLCASSPRGTGFSGANVLTFGAGSRLTVL.

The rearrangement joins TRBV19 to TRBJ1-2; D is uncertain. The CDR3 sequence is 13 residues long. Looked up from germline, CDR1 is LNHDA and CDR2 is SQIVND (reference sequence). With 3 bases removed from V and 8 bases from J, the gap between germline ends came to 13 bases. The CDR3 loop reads CASSISIGEGYTF. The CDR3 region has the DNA TGTGCCAGTAGTATCTCCATTGGAGAAGGCTACACCTTC.

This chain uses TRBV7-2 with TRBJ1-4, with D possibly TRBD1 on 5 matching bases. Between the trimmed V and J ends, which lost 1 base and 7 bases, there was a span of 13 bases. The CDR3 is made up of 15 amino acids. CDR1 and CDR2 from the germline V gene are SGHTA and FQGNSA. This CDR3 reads CASSLVAGWSEKLFF. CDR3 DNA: TGTGCCAGCAGCTTAGTGGCAGGGTGGAGTGAAAAACTGTTTTTT.